This T cell receptor beta chain was captured by sequencing in a study of T cells in Graves' hyperthyroidism and ophthalmopathy. Amplification of TCR beta CDR3 regions used RNA as the template. HTBI primers were the set used in a first-round RT-PCR of the TCR CDR3. TCRdb recomputed calls from the multiplex PCR reads with MiXCR, one row per CDR3 protein. The profile shows over 400,000 distinct CDR3 sequences, around a fifth of them singletons. Trimming cost V 6 bases and J 4 bases, with 15 bases left between them. The CDR3 is made up of 14 amino acids. The germline CDR1 and CDR2 sequences are MNHNS and SASEGT.

The sequencing input was blood. This sequence joins TRBV6-1 and TRBJ2-5; D is uncertain. This TCR was recovered from a woman aged 70 to 79 with Graves' ophthalmopathy. CDR3 protein: CASSLNFPGETQYF. Written as DNA, the CDR3 is TGTGCCAGCAGCCTCAATTTCCCTGGAGAGACCCAGTACTTC.